This TCR beta chain was sequenced in a study of T cell responses to AZD1222 COVID-19 vaccine. V lost 4 bases, J lost 4 bases, and 14 bases lay in between. The germline V gene has CDR1 SGDLS and CDR2 YYNGEE. The CDR3 sequence is 14 residues long. Produced via immunoSEQ multiplex PCR; TCRdb's table is partial and in-frame only. Here the sample spans about 140,000 clones, 85% to 95% being singletons. In its sample, this clone was seen once. The receptor was derived from an adult in good health. Specimen: peripheral blood, collected on day 0 of AZD1222 vaccination. The chain uses TRBV9 and TRBJ1-2; D is unresolved. CDR3 bases: TGTGCCAGCAGCCCCTCGGGTTCGGGCTATGGCTACACCTTC. As protein: CASSPSGSGYGYTF.